This T cell receptor beta chain was captured by sequencing in a study of cytomegalovirus exposure and HLA in healthy donors. Background on the study: In an earlier analysis, some 110 million unique TCR beta sequences were found from 200 million or so T cells.

The primer mix had 60 Vbeta and 13 Jbeta primers. Here immunoSEQ multiplex PCR was the method, and the copy in TCRdb shows in-frame clones only, minus some. The table has around 130,000 clones, 6.5% to 9.5% seen once. Germline V gene sequence: CDR1 SGHTA, CDR2 FQGNSA. The CDR3 spans 15 residues. J was trimmed by 6 bases and V by 5 bases; bases with no gene match: 10. General observations from the study: Generally TCR sequences proved uncommon, though certain public TCRs appeared in numerous donors. With high specificity and sensitivity, the classifier reportedly diagnosed cytomegalovirus status.

Regarding this clone: Antigen: not known.

This TCR derives from a man in his forties in good health and CMV-seronegative. The specimen was PBMCs. The rearrangement links TRBV7-2 to TRBJ1-2; 9 nucleotides align to TRBD1. CDR3: CASSRRTGESDGYTF. The CDR3, as DNA: TGTGCCAGCAGCAGACGGACAGGGGAGTCGGATGGCTACACCTTC.